The sequence of this TCR beta chain was determined in a study of breast tumors, draining lymph nodes, adjacent tissues (dated by TCRdb to 2015 to 2016). General notes on the study: TCR beta repertoires were compared across tumor, adjacent nontumor tissue and axillary lymph nodes obtained from breast cancer patients. The study was designed to assess the relationships and possible T-cell exchange between tumor, surrounding tissue and draining lymph node repertoires in human breast cancer.

The run used an Illumina HiSeq 2000. TCR beta chain libraries were generated through multiplex PCR amplification. High-throughput sequencing was used to analyze the amplified TCR beta chain products. Using fastp trimming at Q25 and MiXCR clonotype assembly, TCRdb reanalyzed the public sequencing data and kept in-frame beta chains. Rows with a matching CDR3 protein are joined into one entry that keeps the most common DNA and genes. The sample yields around 130,000 distinct CDR3 sequences; 21% were counted once. About 2.2% of the sample belongs to the ten largest clones. The paper's findings and limits, for the study overall: The data were considered consistent with the idea that most tumor T cells come from the lymph node and then expand in tumor tissue. Rather than being directly demonstrated, the conclusion that tumor T cells originate in lymph nodes was presented as consistent with a hypothesis. In luminal-like breast cancer, tumor and nontumor tissue repertoires resembled each other significantly more than in basal-like breast cancer. Tumors showed preferential V and J gene usage, and their T-cell repertoire diversity fell below that of lymph nodes yet above that of nontumor tissue.

This clonotype occurred many times. It lacks a known antigen. No base quality information exists; no much larger clone differs at one position. The CDR3 runs 15 residues from the cysteine to the phenylalanine. The DNA shown is the 45-base CDR3, in frame from base 1. Here V drops 6 bases and J drops 1 base, and the junction holds 4 bases not matched to any gene. The lymph node samples were taken from the axillary draining lymph nodes of breast cancer patients. Sequenced: axillary lymph node tissue. The TCR sequence derives from a female donor with breast cancer. Some clones in this sample may be carry-over from other donors' samples. The chain was built from TRBV12-3 or TRBV12-4 and TRBJ2-5; 11 middle bases align to TRBD1. In nucleotide form, the sequence is TGTGCCAGCAGCAGGGGACAGGGGGTCCAAGAGACCCAGTACTTC. This codes for CASSRGQGVQETQYF.